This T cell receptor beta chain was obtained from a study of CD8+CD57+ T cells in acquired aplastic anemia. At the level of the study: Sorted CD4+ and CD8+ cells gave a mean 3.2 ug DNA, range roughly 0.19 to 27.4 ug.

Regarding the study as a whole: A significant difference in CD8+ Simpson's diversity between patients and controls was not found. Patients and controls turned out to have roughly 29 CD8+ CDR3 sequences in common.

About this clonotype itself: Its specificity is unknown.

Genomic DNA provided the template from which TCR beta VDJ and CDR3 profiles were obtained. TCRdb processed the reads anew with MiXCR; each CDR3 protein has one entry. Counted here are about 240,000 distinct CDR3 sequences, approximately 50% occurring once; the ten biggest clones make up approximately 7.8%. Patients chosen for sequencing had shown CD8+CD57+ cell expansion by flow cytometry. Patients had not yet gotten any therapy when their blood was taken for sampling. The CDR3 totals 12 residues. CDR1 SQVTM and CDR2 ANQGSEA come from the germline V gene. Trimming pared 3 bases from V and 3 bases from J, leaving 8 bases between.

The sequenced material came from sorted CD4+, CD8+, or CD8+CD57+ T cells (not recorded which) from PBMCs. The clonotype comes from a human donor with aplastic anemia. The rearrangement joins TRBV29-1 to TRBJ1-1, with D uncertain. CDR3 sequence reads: CSVDKGYTEAFF. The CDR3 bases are TGCAGCGTTGATAAGGGCTACACTGAAGCTTTCTTT.